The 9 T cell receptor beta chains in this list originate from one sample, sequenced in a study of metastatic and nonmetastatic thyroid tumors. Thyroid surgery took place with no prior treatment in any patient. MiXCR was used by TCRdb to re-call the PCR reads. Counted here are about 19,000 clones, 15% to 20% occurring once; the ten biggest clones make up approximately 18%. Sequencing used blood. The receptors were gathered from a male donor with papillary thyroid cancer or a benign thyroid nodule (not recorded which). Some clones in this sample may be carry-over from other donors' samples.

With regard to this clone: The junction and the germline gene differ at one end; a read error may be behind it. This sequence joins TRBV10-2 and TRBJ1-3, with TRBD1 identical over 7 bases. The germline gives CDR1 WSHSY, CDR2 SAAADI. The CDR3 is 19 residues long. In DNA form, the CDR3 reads TGTGCCAGCAGTCGATCCCTCTTGGGACAGCACAACTCTGGAAACACCATATATTTT. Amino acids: CASSRSLLGQHNSGNTIYF.

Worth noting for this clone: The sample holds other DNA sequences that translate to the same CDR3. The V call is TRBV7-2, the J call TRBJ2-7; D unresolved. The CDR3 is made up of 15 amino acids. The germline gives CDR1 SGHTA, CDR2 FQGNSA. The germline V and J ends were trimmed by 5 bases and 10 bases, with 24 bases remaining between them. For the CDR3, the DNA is TGTGCCAGCAGCCGGATAGCCCTGTCCCCCGGAGAACAGTACTTC. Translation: CASSRIALSPGEQYF.

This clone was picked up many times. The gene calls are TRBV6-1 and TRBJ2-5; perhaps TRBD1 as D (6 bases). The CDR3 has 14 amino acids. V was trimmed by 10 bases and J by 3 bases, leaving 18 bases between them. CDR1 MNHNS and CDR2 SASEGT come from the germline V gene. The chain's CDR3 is CAISSQGREETQYF. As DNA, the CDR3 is TGTGCCATCTCAAGTCAGGGGCGTGAAGAGACCCAGTACTTC.

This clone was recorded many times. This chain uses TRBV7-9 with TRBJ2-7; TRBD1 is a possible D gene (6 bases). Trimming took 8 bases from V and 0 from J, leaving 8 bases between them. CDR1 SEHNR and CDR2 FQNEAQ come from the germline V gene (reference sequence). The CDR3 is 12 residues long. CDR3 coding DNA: TGTGCCAGCGACAGGCTCTCCTACGAGCAGTACTTC. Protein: CASDRLSYEQYF.

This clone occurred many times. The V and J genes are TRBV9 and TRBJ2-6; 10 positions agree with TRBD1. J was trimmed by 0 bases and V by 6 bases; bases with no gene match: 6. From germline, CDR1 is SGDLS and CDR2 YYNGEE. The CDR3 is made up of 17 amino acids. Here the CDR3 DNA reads TGTGCCAGCACCTTAAGGACAGGGGGCTCTGGGGCCAACGTCCTGACTTTC. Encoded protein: CASTLRTGGSGANVLTF.

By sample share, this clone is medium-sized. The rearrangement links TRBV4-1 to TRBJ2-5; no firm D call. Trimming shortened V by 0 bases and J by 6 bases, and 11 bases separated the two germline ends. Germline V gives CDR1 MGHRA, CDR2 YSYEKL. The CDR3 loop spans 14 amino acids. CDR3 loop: CASSQESRSQTQYF. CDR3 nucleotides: TGCGCCAGCAGCCAAGAGAGTAGGAGTCAGACCCAGTACTTC.

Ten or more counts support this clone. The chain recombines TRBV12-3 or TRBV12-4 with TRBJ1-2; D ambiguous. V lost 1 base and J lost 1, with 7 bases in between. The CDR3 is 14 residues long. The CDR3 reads CASSLGASNYGYTF. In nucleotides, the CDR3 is TGTGCCAGCAGTTTAGGTGCCAGTAACTATGGCTACACCTTC.

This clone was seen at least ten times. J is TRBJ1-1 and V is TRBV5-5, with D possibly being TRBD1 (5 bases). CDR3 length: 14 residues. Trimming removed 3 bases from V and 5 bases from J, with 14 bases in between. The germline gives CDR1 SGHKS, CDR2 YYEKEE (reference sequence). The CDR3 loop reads CASSSGLGRTEAFF. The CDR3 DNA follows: TGTGCCAGCAGCTCGGGACTGGGGAGGACTGAAGCTTTCTTT.

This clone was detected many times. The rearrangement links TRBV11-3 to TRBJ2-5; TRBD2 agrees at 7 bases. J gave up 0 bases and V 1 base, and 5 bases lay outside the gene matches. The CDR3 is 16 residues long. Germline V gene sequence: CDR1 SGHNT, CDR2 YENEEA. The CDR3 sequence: CASSLVSSGYQETQYF. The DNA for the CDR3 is TGTGCCAGCAGCTTAGTTTCTAGCGGCTACCAAGAGACCCAGTACTTC.